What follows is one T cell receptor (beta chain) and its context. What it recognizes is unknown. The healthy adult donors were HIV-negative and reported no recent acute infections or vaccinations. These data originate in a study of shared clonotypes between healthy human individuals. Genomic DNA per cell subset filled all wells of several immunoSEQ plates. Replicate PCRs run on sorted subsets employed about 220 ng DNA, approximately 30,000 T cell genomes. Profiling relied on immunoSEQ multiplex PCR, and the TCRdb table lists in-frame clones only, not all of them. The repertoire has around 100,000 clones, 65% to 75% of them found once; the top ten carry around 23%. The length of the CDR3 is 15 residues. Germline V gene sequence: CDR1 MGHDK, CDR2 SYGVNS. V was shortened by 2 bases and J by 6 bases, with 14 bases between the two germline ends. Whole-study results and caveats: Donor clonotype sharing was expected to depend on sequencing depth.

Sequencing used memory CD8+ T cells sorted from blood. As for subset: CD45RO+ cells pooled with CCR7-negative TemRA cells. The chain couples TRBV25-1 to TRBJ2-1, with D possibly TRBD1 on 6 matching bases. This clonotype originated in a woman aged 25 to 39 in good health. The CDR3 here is CASSELQGTVNEQFF. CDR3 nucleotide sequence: TGTGCCAGCAGTGAACTACAGGGTACGGTCAATGAGCAGTTCTTC.